A selection of T cell receptor beta chains follows, all from one sample in a study of T cell changes during pregnancy in multiple sclerosis. TCRdb's table, derived via immunoSEQ multiplex PCR, lists solely in-frame clones and lacks some. The table records some 80,000 clones, 85% to 95% of them present only once. Sequenced material: CD4+ T cells from peripheral blood mononuclear cells, taken after pregnancy. These receptors all come from a female donor with multiple sclerosis, enrolled in a pregnancy study. Both conserved end residues are part of each CDR3. The D gene is left open where the match is weak. The size of a clone is reported for some rows only, either as once, few or many, or as a class for expanded clones.

V gene: TRBV10-3
CDR3 length: 14
J gene: TRBJ1-2
D gene: TRBD1
clone size: -
CDR3 DNA: TGTGCCACCCAACCGACAGGGGGGTCAGTGGGCTACACCTTC
CDR3 protein: CATQPTGGSVGYTF

V gene: TRBV19
CDR3 length: 14
J gene: TRBJ2-7
D gene: -
clone size: -
CDR3 DNA: TGTGCCACCCGGGCAGCGGGTGGTACCTACGAGCAGTACTTC
CDR3 protein: CATRAAGGTYEQYF

V gene: TRBV2
CDR3 length: 14
J gene: TRBJ2-7
D gene: TRBD2
clone size: -
CDR3 DNA: TGTGCCAGCAGGCTAGCGGAATTACTACGGGAGCAGTACTTC
CDR3 protein: CASRLAELLREQYF

V gene: TRBV28
CDR3 length: 15
J gene: TRBJ1-3
D gene: -
clone size: -
CDR3 DNA: TGTGCCAGCAGTTTAACTGGGCGCTCTGGAAACACCATATATTTT
CDR3 protein: CASSLTGRSGNTIYF

V gene: TRBV27
CDR3 length: 13
J gene: TRBJ1-4
D gene: -
clone size: -
CDR3 DNA: TGTGCCACCACGGACAGATTAAATGAAAAACTGTTTTTT
CDR3 protein: CATTDRLNEKLFF

V gene: TRBV27
CDR3 length: 14
J gene: TRBJ1-2
D gene: -
clone size: -
CDR3 DNA: TGTGCCAGCAAGTATGTTGGACAGAATTATGGCTACACCTTC
CDR3 protein: CASKYVGQNYGYTF

V gene: TRBV7-9
CDR3 length: 14
J gene: TRBJ2-1
D gene: -
clone size: -
CDR3 DNA: TGTGCCAGCAGCTATCAGGGCGGCTTGGATGAGCAGTTCTTC
CDR3 protein: CASSYQGGLDEQFF

V gene: TRBV20-1
CDR3 length: 10
J gene: TRBJ2-1
D gene: -
clone size: -
CDR3 DNA: TGCAGAGCCGGTTCTCGAGGGCAGTTCTTC
CDR3 protein: CRAGSRGQFF

V gene: TRBV7-2
CDR3 length: 16
J gene: TRBJ2-3
D gene: TRBD2
clone size: -
CDR3 DNA: TGTGCCAGCAGCCAACCGACTAGCGGGAGACCTGATACGCAGTATTTT
CDR3 protein: CASSQPTSGRPDTQYF

V gene: TRBV19
CDR3 length: 15
J gene: TRBJ2-5
D gene: TRBD2
clone size: -
CDR3 DNA: TGTGCCAGTACTCCGACTAGCGGGAGGATGGAGACCCAGTACTTC
CDR3 protein: CASTPTSGRMETQYF

V gene: TRBV11-3
CDR3 length: 14
J gene: TRBJ2-1
D gene: TRBD2
clone size: -
CDR3 DNA: TGTGCCAGCAGCTTTAGCGGGAGTAAGGGTGAGCAGTTCTTC
CDR3 protein: CASSFSGSKGEQFF

V gene: TRBV13
CDR3 length: 15
J gene: TRBJ2-1
D gene: -
clone size: -
CDR3 DNA: TGTGCCAGCAGCTCGGGGGTAACGCCAGACAATGAGCAGTTCTTC
CDR3 protein: CASSSGVTPDNEQFF

V gene: TRBV6-1
CDR3 length: 13
J gene: TRBJ2-7
D gene: -
clone size: -
CDR3 DNA: TGTGCCGGAGCCGCGGGACTGACTTACGAGCAGTACTTC
CDR3 protein: CAGAAGLTYEQYF

V gene: TRBV23-1
CDR3 length: 18
J gene: TRBJ2-1
D gene: -
clone size: -
CDR3 DNA: TGCGCCAGCAGTCTATTTGTATTTGGGAGATGGCCCTACAATGAGCAGTTCTTC
CDR3 protein: CASSLFVFGRWPYNEQFF

V gene: TRBV19
CDR3 length: 14
J gene: TRBJ2-2
D gene: -
clone size: once
CDR3 DNA: TGTGCCAGTATGTTAGCCAGAAACACCGGGGAGCTGTTTTTT
CDR3 protein: CASMLARNTGELFF

V gene: TRBV19
CDR3 length: 18
J gene: TRBJ2-5
D gene: TRBD1
clone size: -
CDR3 DNA: TGTGCCAGTAGTGAGACAGGGTCCCCGGTAGTGTACCAAGAGACCCAGTACTTC
CDR3 protein: CASSETGSPVVYQETQYF

V gene: TRBV25-1
CDR3 length: 13
J gene: TRBJ1-2
D gene: TRBD1
clone size: -
CDR3 DNA: TGTGCCAGCAGTGAGGGACAGAGGTATGGCTACACCTTC
CDR3 protein: CASSEGQRYGYTF

V gene: TRBV7-2
CDR3 length: 14
J gene: TRBJ2-7
D gene: TRBD1
clone size: -
CDR3 DNA: TGTGCCAGCAGCGTAACAGGGGACCGCTACGAGCAGTACTTC
CDR3 protein: CASSVTGDRYEQYF

V gene: TRBV7-3
CDR3 length: 15
J gene: TRBJ2-1
D gene: TRBD2
clone size: -
CDR3 DNA: TGTGCCAGCAGCTCGACTAGCGGGAGGGCCAATGAGCAGTTCTTC
CDR3 protein: CASSSTSGRANEQFF

V gene: TRBV28
CDR3 length: 16
J gene: TRBJ2-1
D gene: TRBD1
clone size: -
CDR3 DNA: TGTGCCAGCAGTTTACTCCTGGGGACAGGGGGCGATGAGCAGTTCTTC
CDR3 protein: CASSLLLGTGGDEQFF

V gene: TRBV5-1
CDR3 length: 17
J gene: TRBJ2-3
D gene: -
clone size: -
CDR3 DNA: TGCGCCAGCAGCTTGGCCGTAGGGGGACTAAGCACAGATACGCAGTATTTT
CDR3 protein: CASSLAVGGLSTDTQYF

V gene: TRBV19
CDR3 length: 15
J gene: TRBJ2-3
D gene: -
clone size: -
CDR3 DNA: TGTGCCAGTAGTATAGACGGAGGGGGCACAGATACGCAGTATTTT
CDR3 protein: CASSIDGGGTDTQYF

V gene: TRBV2
CDR3 length: 15
J gene: TRBJ2-5
D gene: TRBD1
clone size: once
CDR3 DNA: TGTGCCAGCAGCGAACCGGGACAGGGAAGAGAGACCCAGTACTTC
CDR3 protein: CASSEPGQGRETQYF

V gene: TRBV15
CDR3 length: 15
J gene: TRBJ2-1
D gene: -
clone size: -
CDR3 DNA: TGTGCCACCAGCAGCCACACGGGGGTCTACAATGAGCAGTTCTTC
CDR3 protein: CATSSHTGVYNEQFF

V gene: TRBV5-1
CDR3 length: 13
J gene: TRBJ2-1
D gene: TRBD1
clone size: -
CDR3 DNA: TGCGCCAGCAGCTTGACAGGGGCCTGGGAGCAGTTCTTC
CDR3 protein: CASSLTGAWEQFF

V gene: TRBV18
CDR3 length: 14
J gene: TRBJ2-2
D gene: TRBD1
clone size: -
CDR3 DNA: TGTGCCAGCTCACTTGACAGGGACACCGGGGAGCTGTTTTTT
CDR3 protein: CASSLDRDTGELFF

V gene: TRBV27
CDR3 length: 16
J gene: TRBJ1-1
D gene: TRBD1
clone size: -
CDR3 DNA: TGTGCCAGCAGTTTCCTCACGGACAGGGAGGACACTGAAGCTTTCTTT
CDR3 protein: CASSFLTDREDTEAFF

V gene: TRBV7-9
CDR3 length: 15
J gene: TRBJ2-2
D gene: TRBD2
clone size: -
CDR3 DNA: TGTGCCAGCAGCTTTCGACTAGCGGGAGCCGGGGAGCTGTTTTTT
CDR3 protein: CASSFRLAGAGELFF

V gene: TRBV28
CDR3 length: 14
J gene: TRBJ1-2
D gene: TRBD1
clone size: -
CDR3 DNA: TGTGCCAGCAGTTCCTCGGACAGGGTGGGAGGCTACACCTTC
CDR3 protein: CASSSSDRVGGYTF

V gene: TRBV28
CDR3 length: 15
J gene: TRBJ2-2
D gene: TRBD2
clone size: -
CDR3 DNA: TGTGCCAGCAGAGAAACTAGCGGGAGTTCCGGGGAGCTGTTTTTT
CDR3 protein: CASRETSGSSGELFF

V gene: TRBV15
CDR3 length: 15
J gene: TRBJ2-7
D gene: -
clone size: -
CDR3 DNA: TGTGCCACCCCAGAGCACGCCCAGGGGTCCCACGAGCAGTACTTC
CDR3 protein: CATPEHAQGSHEQYF

V gene: TRBV19
CDR3 length: 14
J gene: TRBJ2-3
D gene: -
clone size: -
CDR3 DNA: TGTGCCAGTAGTTTACCGGTCGCGAGTGATACGCAGTATTTT
CDR3 protein: CASSLPVASDTQYF

V gene: TRBV18
CDR3 length: 15
J gene: TRBJ2-1
D gene: -
clone size: once
CDR3 DNA: TGTGCCAGCTCACCCCCCGGGAGCTCCTACAATGAGCAGTTCTTC
CDR3 protein: CASSPPGSSYNEQFF

V gene: TRBV6-1
CDR3 length: 15
J gene: TRBJ2-7
D gene: TRBD2
clone size: -
CDR3 DNA: TGTGCCAGCACCCTGACTAGCGGGAGGCTTCACGAGCAGTACTTC
CDR3 protein: CASTLTSGRLHEQYF

V gene: TRBV5-1
CDR3 length: 14
J gene: TRBJ2-7
D gene: TRBD1
clone size: once
CDR3 DNA: TGCGCCAGCAGCTTGGGGACAGGGGGAGGCGAGCAGTACTTC
CDR3 protein: CASSLGTGGGEQYF

V gene: TRBV19
CDR3 length: 14
J gene: TRBJ1-1
D gene: -
clone size: -
CDR3 DNA: TGTGCCAGTTCCTCGGGGGGGTCGAGAACTGAAGCTTTCTTT
CDR3 protein: CASSSGGSRTEAFF

V gene: TRBV27
CDR3 length: 16
J gene: TRBJ2-3
D gene: -
clone size: once
CDR3 DNA: TGTGCCAGCAGTAGGGGAACCCGCCAAAGCACAGATACGCAGTATTTT
CDR3 protein: CASSRGTRQSTDTQYF

V gene: TRBV28
CDR3 length: 14
J gene: TRBJ1-1
D gene: -
clone size: once
CDR3 DNA: TGTGCCAGCAGTTTAGGAGGCTCCCTCACTGAAGCTTTCTTT
CDR3 protein: CASSLGGSLTEAFF

V gene: TRBV5-4
CDR3 length: 16
J gene: TRBJ2-7
D gene: TRBD1
clone size: -
CDR3 DNA: TGTGCCAGCAGCTTGGGGGGCCCAGGGGGCCCTGCCGAGCAGTACTTC
CDR3 protein: CASSLGGPGGPAEQYF

V gene: TRBV6-5
CDR3 length: 16
J gene: TRBJ1-1
D gene: -
clone size: once
CDR3 DNA: TGTGCCAGCAGTTACTCGAAAGGATCCCGGGGCACTGAAGCTTTCTTT
CDR3 protein: CASSYSKGSRGTEAFF

V gene: TRBV6-1
CDR3 length: 13
J gene: TRBJ2-1
D gene: TRBD2
clone size: -
CDR3 DNA: TGTGCCGGGGGGGACGGGCCGAGCGATGAGCAGTTCTTC
CDR3 protein: CAGGDGPSDEQFF

V gene: TRBV19
CDR3 length: 17
J gene: TRBJ2-3
D gene: TRBD1
clone size: -
CDR3 DNA: TGTGCCAGTCGTAAGGGACACGGACAGGGGCGCACAGATACGCAGTATTTT
CDR3 protein: CASRKGHGQGRTDTQYF

V gene: TRBV6-1
CDR3 length: 15
J gene: TRBJ2-7
D gene: -
clone size: -
CDR3 DNA: TGTGCCAGCGTACACCTAGCGACAAGGAGCTACGAGCAGTACTTC
CDR3 protein: CASVHLATRSYEQYF

V gene: TRBV30
CDR3 length: 14
J gene: TRBJ2-1
D gene: TRBD2
clone size: -
CDR3 DNA: TGTGCCTGGAGGACGGGACTAATGAACAATGAGCAGTTCTTC
CDR3 protein: CAWRTGLMNNEQFF

V gene: TRBV28
CDR3 length: 15
J gene: TRBJ1-4
D gene: -
clone size: -
CDR3 DNA: TGTGCCAGCAGTTTAGGAGGAAGAACTAATGAAAAACTGTTTTTT
CDR3 protein: CASSLGGRTNEKLFF